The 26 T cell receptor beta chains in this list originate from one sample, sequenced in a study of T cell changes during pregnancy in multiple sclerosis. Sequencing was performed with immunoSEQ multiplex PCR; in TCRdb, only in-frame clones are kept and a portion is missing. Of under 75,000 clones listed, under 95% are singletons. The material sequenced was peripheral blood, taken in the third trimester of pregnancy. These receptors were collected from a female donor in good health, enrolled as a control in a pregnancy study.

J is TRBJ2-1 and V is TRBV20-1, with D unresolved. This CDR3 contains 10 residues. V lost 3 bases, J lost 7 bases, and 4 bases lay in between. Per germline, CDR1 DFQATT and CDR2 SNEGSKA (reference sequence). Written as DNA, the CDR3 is TGCAGTGCTAGGCGAAATGAGCAGTTCTTC. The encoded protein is CSARRNEQFF.

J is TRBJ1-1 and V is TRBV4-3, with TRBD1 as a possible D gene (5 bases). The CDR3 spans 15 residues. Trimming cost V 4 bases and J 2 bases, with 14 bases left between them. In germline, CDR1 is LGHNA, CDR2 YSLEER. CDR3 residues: CASSRSGTDNTEAFF. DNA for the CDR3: TGCGCCAGCAGCCGCAGCGGGACGGATAACACTGAAGCTTTCTTT.

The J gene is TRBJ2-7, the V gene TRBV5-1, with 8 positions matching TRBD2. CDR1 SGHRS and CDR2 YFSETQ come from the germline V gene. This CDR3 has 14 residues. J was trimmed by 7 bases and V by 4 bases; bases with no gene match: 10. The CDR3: CASSKNGGALEQYF. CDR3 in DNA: TGCGCCAGCAGCAAAAACGGGGGGGCTTTGGAGCAGTACTTC.

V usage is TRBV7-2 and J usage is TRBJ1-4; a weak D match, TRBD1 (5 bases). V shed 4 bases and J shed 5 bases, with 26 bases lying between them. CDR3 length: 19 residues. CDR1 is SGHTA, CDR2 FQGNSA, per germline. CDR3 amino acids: CASSSQEGRAGGVNEKLFF. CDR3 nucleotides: TGTGCCAGCAGCTCCCAGGAAGGTCGGGCCGGGGGGGTAAATGAAAAACTGTTTTTT. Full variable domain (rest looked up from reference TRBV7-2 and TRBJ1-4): GAGVSQSPSNKVTEKGKDVELRCDPISGHTALYWYRQSLGQGLEFLIYFQGNSAPDKSGLPSDRFSAERTGGSVSTLTIQRTQQEDSAVYLCASSSQEGRAGGVNEKLFFGSGTQLSVL.

CDR3 in DNA: TGTGCCAGCAGTGAGGATACTAGCGGGGTTTACGAGCAGTACTTC. Its protein product is CASSEDTSGVYEQYF. This chain links TRBV2 with TRBJ2-7, with TRBD2 matching over 10 bases. CDR1 and CDR2 (germline): SNHLY, FYNNEI. V was clipped by 3 bases and J by 4 bases; unmatched bases: 6. The CDR3 is 15 residues long.

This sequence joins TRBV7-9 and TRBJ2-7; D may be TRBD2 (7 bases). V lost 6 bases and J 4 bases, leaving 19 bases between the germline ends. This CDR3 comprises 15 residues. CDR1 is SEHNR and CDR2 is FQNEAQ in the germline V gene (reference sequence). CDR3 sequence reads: CASRSRGGNQYEQYF. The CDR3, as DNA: TGTGCCAGCAGATCGAGGGGGGGGAACCAATACGAGCAGTACTTC.

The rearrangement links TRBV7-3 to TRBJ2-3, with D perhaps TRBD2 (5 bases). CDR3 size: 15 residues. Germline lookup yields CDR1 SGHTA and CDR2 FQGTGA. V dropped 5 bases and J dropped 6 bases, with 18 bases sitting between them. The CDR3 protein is CASSVSRTGGDTQYF. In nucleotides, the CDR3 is TGTGCCAGCAGCGTCTCGAGGACCGGCGGGGATACGCAGTATTTT.

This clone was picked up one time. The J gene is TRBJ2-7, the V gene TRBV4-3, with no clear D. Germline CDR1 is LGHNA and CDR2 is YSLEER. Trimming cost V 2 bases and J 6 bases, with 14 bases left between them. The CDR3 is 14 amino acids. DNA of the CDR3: TGCGCCAGCAGCCAACCCGTCCGGGTCCGCGAGCAGTACTTC. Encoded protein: CASSQPVRVREQYF.

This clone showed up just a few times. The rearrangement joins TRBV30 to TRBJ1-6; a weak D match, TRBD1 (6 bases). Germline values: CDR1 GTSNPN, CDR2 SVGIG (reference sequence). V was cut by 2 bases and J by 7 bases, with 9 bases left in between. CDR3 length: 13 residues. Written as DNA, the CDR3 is TGTGCCTGGAGTCACAGGGCGAATTCACCCCTCCACTTT. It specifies CAWSHRANSPLHF.

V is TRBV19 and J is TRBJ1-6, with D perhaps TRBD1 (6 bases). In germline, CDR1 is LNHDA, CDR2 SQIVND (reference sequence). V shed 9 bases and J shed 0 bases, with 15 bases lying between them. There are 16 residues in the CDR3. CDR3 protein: CASRTRGDSYNSPLHF. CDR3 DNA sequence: TGTGCCAGCAGAACCAGGGGAGACTCCTATAATTCACCCCTCCACTTT.

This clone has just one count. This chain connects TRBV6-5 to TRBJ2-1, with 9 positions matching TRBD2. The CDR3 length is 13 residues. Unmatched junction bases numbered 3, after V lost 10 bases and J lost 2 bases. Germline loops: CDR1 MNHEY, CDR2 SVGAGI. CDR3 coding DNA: TGTGCCACCAGCGGGGGGCCCTACAATGAGCAGTTCTTC. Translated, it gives CATSGGPYNEQFF.

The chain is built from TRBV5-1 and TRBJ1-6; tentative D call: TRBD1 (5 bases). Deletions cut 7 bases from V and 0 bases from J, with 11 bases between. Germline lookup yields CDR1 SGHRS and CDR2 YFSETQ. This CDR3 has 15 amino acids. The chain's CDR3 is CASSDKSSYNSPLHF. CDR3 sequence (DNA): TGCGCCAGCTCGGACAAGAGCTCCTATAATTCACCCCTCCACTTT. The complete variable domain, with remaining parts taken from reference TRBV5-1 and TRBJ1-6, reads KAGVTQTPRYLIKTRGQQVTLSCSPISGHRSVSWYQQTPGQGLQFLFEYFSETQRNKGNFPGRFSGRQFSNSRSEMNVSTLELGDSALYLCASSDKSSYNSPLHFGNGTRLTVT.

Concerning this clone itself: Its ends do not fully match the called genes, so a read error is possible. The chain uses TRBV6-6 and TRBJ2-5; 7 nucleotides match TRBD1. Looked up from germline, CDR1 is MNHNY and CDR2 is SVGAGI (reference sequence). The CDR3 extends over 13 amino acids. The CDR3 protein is CASGSQGVVTKYF. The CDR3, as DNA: TGTGCCAGCGGGTCTCAGGGGGTGGTGACCAAGTACTTC.

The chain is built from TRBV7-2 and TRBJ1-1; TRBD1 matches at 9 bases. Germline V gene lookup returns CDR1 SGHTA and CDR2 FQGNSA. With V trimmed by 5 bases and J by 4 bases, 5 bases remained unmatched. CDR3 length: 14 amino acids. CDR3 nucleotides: TGTGCCAGCAGCGCACAGGGGGCGAGCACTGAAGCTTTCTTT. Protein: CASSAQGASTEAFF.

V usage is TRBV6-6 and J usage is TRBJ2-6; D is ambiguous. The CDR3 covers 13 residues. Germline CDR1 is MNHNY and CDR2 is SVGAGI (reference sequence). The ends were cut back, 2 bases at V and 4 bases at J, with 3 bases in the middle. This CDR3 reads CASSYEGANVLTF. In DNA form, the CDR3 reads TGTGCCAGCAGTTACGAGGGGGCCAACGTCCTGACTTTC.

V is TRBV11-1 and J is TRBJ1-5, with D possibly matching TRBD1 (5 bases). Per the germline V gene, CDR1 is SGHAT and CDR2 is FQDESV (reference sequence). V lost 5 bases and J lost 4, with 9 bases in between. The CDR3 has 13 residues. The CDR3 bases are TGTGCCAGCAGCCCAGGGATAAATCAGCCCCAGCATTTT. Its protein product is CASSPGINQPQHF.

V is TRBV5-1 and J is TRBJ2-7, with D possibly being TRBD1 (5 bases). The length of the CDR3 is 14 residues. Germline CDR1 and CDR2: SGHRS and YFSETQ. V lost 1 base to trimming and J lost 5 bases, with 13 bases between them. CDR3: CASSLSGLRNEQYF. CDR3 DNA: TGCGCCAGCAGCTTGTCAGGGTTGAGAAACGAGCAGTACTTC.

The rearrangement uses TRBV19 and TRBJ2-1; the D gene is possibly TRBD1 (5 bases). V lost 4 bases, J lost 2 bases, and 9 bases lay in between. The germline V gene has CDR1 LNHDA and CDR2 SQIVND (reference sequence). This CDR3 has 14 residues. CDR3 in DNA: TGTGCCAGTAGTAGCCCAGGGACCTACAATGAGCAGTTCTTC. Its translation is CASSSPGTYNEQFF.

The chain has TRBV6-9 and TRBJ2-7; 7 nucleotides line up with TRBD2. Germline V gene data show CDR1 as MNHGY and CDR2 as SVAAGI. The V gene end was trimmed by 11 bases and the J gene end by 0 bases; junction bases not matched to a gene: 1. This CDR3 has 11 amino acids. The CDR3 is CAQRGSYEQYF. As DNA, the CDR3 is TGTGCCCAGCGGGGCTCCTACGAGCAGTACTTC.

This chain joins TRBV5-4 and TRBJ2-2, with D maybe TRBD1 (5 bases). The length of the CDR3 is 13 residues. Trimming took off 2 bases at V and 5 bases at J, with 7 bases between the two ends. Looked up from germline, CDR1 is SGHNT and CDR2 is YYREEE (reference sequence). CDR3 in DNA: TGTGCCAGCAGCTTTAGGGGTACCGGGGAGCTGTTTTTT. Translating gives CASSFRGTGELFF. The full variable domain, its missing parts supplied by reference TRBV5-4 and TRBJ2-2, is ETGVTQSPTHLIKTRGQQVTLRCSSQSGHNTVSWYQQALGQGPQFIFQYYREEENGRGNFPPRFSGLQFPNYSSELNVNALELDDSALYLCASSFRGTGELFFGEGSRLTVL.

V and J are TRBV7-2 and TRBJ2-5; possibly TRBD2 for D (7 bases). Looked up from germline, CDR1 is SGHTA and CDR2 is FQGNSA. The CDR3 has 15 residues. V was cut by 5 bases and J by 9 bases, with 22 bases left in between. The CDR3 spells CASSLGTQAGGPQYF. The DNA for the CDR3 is TGTGCCAGCAGCCTCGGGACTCAGGCCGGGGGGCCCCAGTACTTC.

Here the CDR3 reads CASSLGGVYNSPLHF. The CDR3 DNA reads TGTGCCAGCAGCTTAGGGGGGGTGTATAATTCACCCCTCCACTTT. The rearrangement links TRBV11-1 to TRBJ1-6; tentative D call: TRBD1 (5 bases). CDR3 length: 15 residues. Germline loops: CDR1 SGHAT, CDR2 FQDESV (reference sequence). V lost 1 base to trimming and J lost 4 bases, with 8 bases between them.

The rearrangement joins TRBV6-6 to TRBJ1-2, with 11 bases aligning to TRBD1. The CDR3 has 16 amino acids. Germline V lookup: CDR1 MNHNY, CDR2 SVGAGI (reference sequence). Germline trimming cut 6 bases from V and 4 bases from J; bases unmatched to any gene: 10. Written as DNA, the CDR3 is TGTGCCAGCAGAAGGTCCGGGACAGGGGGTAGCTATGGCTACACCTTC. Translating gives CASRRSGTGGSYGYTF.

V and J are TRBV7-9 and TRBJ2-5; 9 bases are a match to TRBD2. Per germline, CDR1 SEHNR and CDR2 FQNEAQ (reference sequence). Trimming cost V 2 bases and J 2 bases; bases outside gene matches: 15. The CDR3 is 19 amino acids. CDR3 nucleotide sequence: TGTGCCAGCAGCTTACCCCATTATGAGCGGGGGGCTGTTCAAGAGACCCAGTACTTC. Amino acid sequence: CASSLPHYERGAVQETQYF.

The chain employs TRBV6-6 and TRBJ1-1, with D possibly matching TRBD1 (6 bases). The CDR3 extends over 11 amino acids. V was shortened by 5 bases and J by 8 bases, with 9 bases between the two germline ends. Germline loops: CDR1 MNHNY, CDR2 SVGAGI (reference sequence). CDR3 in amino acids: CASSTDREAFF. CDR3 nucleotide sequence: TGTGCCAGCAGTACTGACAGGGAAGCTTTCTTT.

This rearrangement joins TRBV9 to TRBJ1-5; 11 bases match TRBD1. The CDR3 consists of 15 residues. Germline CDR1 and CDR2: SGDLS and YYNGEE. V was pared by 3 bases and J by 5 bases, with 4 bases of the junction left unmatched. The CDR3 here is CASSASGQGDQPQHF. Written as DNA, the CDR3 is TGTGCCAGCAGCGCGTCGGGACAGGGGGATCAGCCCCAGCATTTT.